These 32 T cell receptor beta chains share one sample of origin, sequenced in a study of Graves' ophthalmopathy and Graves' hyperthyroidism. The TCR beta CDR3 regions underwent amplification from RNA transcripts. The workflow started with a first-round RT-PCR run with HTBI primers and then moved on to a second-round multiplex PCR. TCRdb re-analysed the multiplex PCR reads in MiXCR, keeping a single row per CDR3 protein. This table holds 600,000 to 700,000 distinct CDR3 sequences, about 38% found once. Sequencing used peripheral blood. Every receptor here comes from an adult man with Graves' ophthalmopathy.

J is TRBJ1-3 and V is TRBV29-1; D remains unclear. The CDR3 spans 11 residues. V was trimmed by 8 bases and J by 4 bases, leaving 9 bases between them. Germline CDR1 is SQVTM and CDR2 is ANQGSEA. The CDR3 loop reads CSQTEGNTIYF. The CDR3 nucleotides are TGCAGCCAGACTGAGGGAAACACCATATATTTT. Combining the CDR3 with reference TRBV29-1 and TRBJ1-3 gives the whole variable domain SAVISQKPSRDICQRGTSLTIQCQVDSQVTMMFWYRQQPGQSLTLIATANQGSEATYESGFVIDKFPISRPNLTFSTLTVSNMSPEDSSIYLCSQTEGNTIYFGEGSWLTVV.

As concerns this clonotype: A read error may account for a junction end that differs from germline. V is TRBV9 and J is TRBJ1-6; TRBD1 might be the D (5 bases). Germline values: CDR1 SGDLS, CDR2 YYNGEE. The CDR3 covers 16 residues. CDR3 sequence reads: CASSQETRDYSSPLHF. CDR3 coding DNA: TGTGCCAGCAGCCAAGAAACCCGGGACTATAGTTCACCCCTCCACTTT.

Regarding this clonotype: No conserved phenylalanine or tryptophan ends this CDR3, so it is likely a read error. V usage is TRBV10-3 and J usage is TRBJ2-6; 12 bases align to TRBD1. Unmatched junction bases numbered 3, after V lost 6 bases and J lost 3 bases. This CDR3 has 16 residues. In germline, CDR1 is ENHRY, CDR2 SYGVKD. CDR3 region: CAIRGQGAHGANVLTS. The CDR3, as DNA: TGTGCCATCAGGGGACAGGGGGCGCATGGGGCCAACGTCCTGACTTCC.

A note on this clonotype: With a much larger clone just one base away, this may be a read error. This sequence joins TRBV7-9 and TRBJ2-7; the D gene is possibly TRBD2 (5 bases). Trimming removed 1 base from V and 2 bases from J, with 12 bases in between. CDR1 SEHNR and CDR2 FQNEAQ come from the germline V gene (reference sequence). The CDR3 is made up of 15 amino acids. The CDR3 is CASSLDGVWAYEQYF. CDR3 bases: TGTGCCAGCAGCTTAGACGGGGTGTGGGCCTACGAGCAGTACTTC.

The chain uses TRBV29-1 and TRBJ2-5; TRBD1 matches 9 bases. V gave up 7 bases and J gave up 1 base; unmatched junction bases: 4. The CDR3 is 13 residues long. Germline V gene data show CDR1 as SQVTM and CDR2 as ANQGSEA. The CDR3 nucleotides read TGCAGCGCCGGGACAGGGAGCCAAGAGACCCAGTACTTC. Encoded protein: CSAGTGSQETQYF.

Many counts were recorded for this clonotype. The rearrangement uses TRBV10-3 and TRBJ1-3; maybe TRBD1 (5 bases). The V and J ends lost 5 bases and 3 bases respectively, with 17 bases between them. The CDR3 runs 16 residues. Germline V CDR1 and CDR2: ENHRY, SYGVKD. In DNA form, the CDR3 reads TGTGCCATCAGTCCGACAGAACGGTCGGATGGAAACACCATATATTTT. Its protein is CAISPTERSDGNTIYF.

This clonotype turned up a few times. The chain employs TRBV24-1 and TRBJ1-1; D is uncertain. The CDR3 is 14 residues long. The germline CDR1 and CDR2 sequences are KGHDR and SFDVKD. V lost 11 bases to trimming and J lost 2 bases, with 17 bases between them. The CDR3 region has the DNA TGTGCCAGCAGCCAAATGTCAGGCAACACTGAAGCTTTCTTT. This encodes CASSQMSGNTEAFF.

This clonotype appeared a few times. The V gene is TRBV15, the J gene TRBJ2-7, with D maybe TRBD2 (5 bases). CDR3 length equals 15 residues. V lost 5 bases and J lost 2, with 16 bases in between. The germline CDR1 and CDR2 sequences are LNHNV and YYDKDF (reference sequence). Written as DNA, the CDR3 is TGTGCCACCAGCCCTTATCCCAGCGGCCCCTACGAGCAGTACTTC. It translates to CATSPYPSGPYEQYF.

Ten or more counts support this clonotype. As DNA, the CDR3 is TGTGCCAGCAGAAGGGACACTAACACTGAAGCTTTCTTT. Amino acid sequence: CASRRDTNTEAFF. The chain links TRBV7-6 to TRBJ1-1, with D tentatively TRBD1 (6 bases). V was trimmed by 6 bases and J by 2 bases, leaving 10 bases between them. This CDR3 spans 13 amino acids. The germline V gene encodes CDR1 SGHVS and CDR2 FNYEAQ.

The chain combines TRBV12-3 or TRBV12-4 with TRBJ2-7; possibly TRBD2 for D (6 bases). There are 15 residues in the CDR3. The V and J ends lost 8 bases and 1 base respectively, with 18 bases between them. The CDR3 DNA is TGTGCCAGCGCCCCCACTGGGGCGGGATCCTACGAGCAGTACTTC. This translates into CASAPTGAGSYEQYF.

As concerns this clonotype: The germline gene is not matched at one end of the junction; a read error may be the cause. J is TRBJ1-2 and V is TRBV24-1, with 8 bases matching TRBD1. CDR1 is KGHDR, CDR2 SFDVKD, per germline. CDR3 length: 12 amino acids. CDR3 DNA: TGCGCCACCACGTCAGGGGGCATTGGAAACACCTTC. It is translated as CATTSGGIGNTF.

For this clonotype: A clone one base away is much larger, so this may be a read error. The chain combines TRBV21-1 with TRBJ2-2; no check of the table's D call, TRBD1, against the DNA was made. TRBV21-1 is deemed a pseudogene. The CDR3 sequence is 14 residues long. The CDR3 here is CASSTPSGNGDLFF. The CDR3 coding sequence is TGTGCCAGCAGCACCCCATCAGGGAACGGGGATCTGTTTTTT.

This clonotype was seen repeatedly, ten times or more. The chain joins TRBV15 to TRBJ2-2; D is perhaps TRBD1 or TRBD2 (5 bases each). Germline V gene lookup returns CDR1 LNHNV and CDR2 YYDKDF (reference sequence). The V end was cut by 0 bases, the J end by 4 bases, with 18 bases between. The CDR3 consists of 18 residues. For the CDR3, the DNA is TGTGCCACCAGCAGAGATCAGCCCGGGGACGGAGCCACCGGGGAGCTGTTTTTT. Its translation: CATSRDQPGDGATGELFF.

The chain uses TRBV10-2 and TRBJ1-1; a weak D match, TRBD1 (5 bases). The germline gives CDR1 WSHSY, CDR2 SAAADI. The ends were cut back, 2 bases at V and 5 bases at J, with 15 bases in the middle. CDR3 length equals 15 residues. The chain's CDR3 is CASSEGATLRTEAFF. The DNA for the CDR3 is TGCGCCAGCAGTGAGGGGGCAACGTTACGGACTGAAGCTTTCTTT.

This clonotype was detected many times. The rearrangement joins TRBV7-9 to TRBJ1-4; no firm D call. The CDR3 runs 16 residues. Germline lookup yields CDR1 SEHNR and CDR2 FQNEAQ (reference sequence). V lost 4 bases, J lost 4 bases, and 16 bases lay in between. In DNA form, the CDR3 reads TGTGCCAGCAGCTCAACCTCGGGGTATAGTAATGAAAAACTGTTTTTT. It is translated as CASSSTSGYSNEKLFF.

As concerns this clonotype: A much larger clone differs by one base, so this may be a read error. V and J are TRBV9 and TRBJ1-2; D not certain. Germline V CDR1 and CDR2: SGDLS, YYNGEE. The CDR3 length is 12 residues. Trimming cost V 3 bases and J 3 bases, with 6 bases left between them. The CDR3 is CASSGKDYGYTF. CDR3 coding DNA: TGTGCCAGCAGCGGCAAAGACTATGGCTACACCTTC.

This clonotype was detected ten times or more. The J gene is TRBJ1-1, the V gene TRBV4-1; unclear D gene. The germline gives CDR1 MGHRA, CDR2 YSYEKL. V was cut by 0 bases and J by 7 bases, with 15 bases left in between. The CDR3 sequence is 15 residues long. CDR3 sequence (DNA): TGCGCCAGCAGCCAAGATTTTACAGTGAGCCTTGAAGCTTTCTTT. It yields the protein CASSQDFTVSLEAFF.

This sequence joins TRBV7-9 and TRBJ2-2; no reliable D call. Germline V gene lookup returns CDR1 SEHNR and CDR2 FQNEAQ (reference sequence). The CDR3 totals 14 residues. The V end was cut by 4 bases, the J end by 1 base, with 7 bases between. The CDR3 here is CASSYYQNTGELFF. CDR3 DNA sequence: TGTGCCAGCAGCTACTACCAGAACACCGGGGAGCTGTTTTTT.

About this clonotype itself: A much larger clone lies a single base off, so this may be a read error. V usage is TRBV5-1 and J usage is TRBJ1-2, with 8 bases aligning to TRBD1. This CDR3 spans 14 amino acids. From germline, CDR1 is SGHRS and CDR2 YFSETQ. J lost 6 bases, V lost 7 bases, and 11 bases had no gene match. This CDR3 reads CASGRGQGFDGYTF. As DNA, the CDR3 is TGCGCCAGCGGCCGCGGACAGGGTTTCGATGGCTACACCTTC.

There are many counts of this clonotype. Here the CDR3 DNA reads TGCAGCGTTGAAACAGGAGGAGGAAACACCATATATTTT. Translation: CSVETGGGNTIYF. V usage is TRBV29-1 and J usage is TRBJ1-3; TRBD1 might be the D (5 bases). Germline loops: CDR1 SQVTM, CDR2 ANQGSEA. This CDR3 comprises 13 residues. Trimming removed 2 bases from V and 4 bases from J, with 9 bases in between.

This clonotype came up a few times. Relative to the germline gene, one junction end is altered; a read error may explain this. The chain joins TRBV7-9 to TRBJ1-1, with 8 bases that match TRBD1. Germline V lookup: CDR1 SEHNR, CDR2 FQNEAQ (reference sequence). The CDR3 is 18 amino acids. The CDR3 sequence: CASSLERFGQGRVEEAFF. The CDR3, as DNA: TGCGCCAGCAGCCTAGAGCGATTTGGACAGGGACGGGTAGAAGAAGCTTTCTTT.

This clonotype was observed at least ten times. This chain joins TRBV5-1 and TRBJ1-1; 8 nucleotides match TRBD1. CDR1 and CDR2 (germline): SGHRS, YFSETQ. CDR3 size: 15 residues. V gave up 4 bases and J gave up 1 base; unmatched junction bases: 6. The CDR3 bases are TGCGCCAGCAGCATGGACAGGGTATCGAACACTGAAGCTTTCTTT. Protein sequence: CASSMDRVSNTEAFF.

A word on this clonotype: This may come from a read error, since a much larger clone is one base off. CDR3 sequence reads: CASSPRDRVYTEALF. DNA of the CDR3: TGTGCCAGCAGCCCCAGGGACAGAGTTTACACTGAAGCTCTCTTT. The chain carries TRBV5-5 and TRBJ1-1; 7 bases agree with TRBD1. In germline, CDR1 is SGHKS, CDR2 YYEKEE (reference sequence). CDR3 length: 15 residues.

This rearrangement joins TRBV9 to TRBJ1-5, with D possibly TRBD1 on 6 matching bases. Trimming shortened V by 3 bases and J by 7 bases, and 20 bases separated the two germline ends. The CDR3 is made up of 16 amino acids. Germline V CDR1 and CDR2: SGDLS, YYNGEE. CDR3 DNA: TGTGCCAGCAGCGAGGGGGGACTGGGGTTTCAACAGCCCCAGCATTTT. It is translated as CASSEGGLGFQQPQHF.

The sample holds a few counts of this clonotype. This may be a read error, as it is one base from a much larger clone. The CDR3 does not close with the conserved phenylalanine or tryptophan, likely indicating a read error. V and J are TRBV5-1 and TRBJ2-5; D might be TRBD2 (6 bases). CDR3 length: 14 residues. The V end was cut by 4 bases, the J end by 3 bases, with 13 bases between. The germline V gene has CDR1 SGHRS and CDR2 YFSETQ. In DNA, the CDR3 is TGCGCCAGCAGCCAGGCCGGGGGAGAAGAGACCCAGTACCTC. Translation: CASSQAGGEETQYL.

A remark on this clonotype: A read error is possible here, since a much larger clone lies one base away. The chain is built from TRBV2 and TRBJ1-4; 7 nucleotides align to TRBD1. This CDR3 spans 14 amino acids. The germline V gene encodes CDR1 SNHLY and CDR2 FYNNEI. CDR3 nucleotide sequence: TGTGCCAGCAACGACAGGGTCGTTGAAGAAAAACTGCTTTTT. Residues: CASNDRVVEEKLLF. The whole variable domain, filled in from reference TRBV2 and TRBJ1-4, reads EPEVTQTPSHQVTQMGQEVILRCVPISNHLYFYWYRQILGQKVEFLVSFYNNEISEKSEIFDDQFSVERPDGSNFTLKIRSTKLEDSAMYFCASNDRVVEEKLLFGSGTQLSVL.

The DNA for the CDR3 is TGTGCCAGCTCACCAGGGCAGGGTATTGGAGGCAATCAGCCCCAGCATTTT. The encoded protein is CASSPGQGIGGNQPQHF. V and J are TRBV25-1 and TRBJ1-5; D possibly corresponds to TRBD1 (5 bases). Germline CDR1 and CDR2: MGHDK and SYGVNS. CDR3 size: 17 residues. The V end was cut by 8 bases, the J end by 2 bases, with 22 bases between.

This chain joins TRBV10-3 and TRBJ1-4; D gene ambiguous. V was pared by 6 bases and J by 2 bases, with 7 bases between. The CDR3 loop spans 13 amino acids. The germline CDR1 and CDR2 sequences are ENHRY and SYGVKD. CDR3 region: CAIRSGTNEKLFF. CDR3 nucleotide sequence: TGTGCCATCAGATCCGGGACTAATGAAAAACTGTTTTTT.

The V and J genes are TRBV12-3 or TRBV12-4 and TRBJ1-2; tentatively, D is TRBD1 (6 bases). The CDR3 is made up of 14 amino acids. The V and J ends lost 4 bases and 6 bases respectively, with 15 bases between them. CDR3 coding DNA: TGTGCCAGCAGTTACCGCGGACAGACAGATGGCTACACCTTC. This translates into CASSYRGQTDGYTF.

This rearrangement joins TRBV13 to TRBJ1-1, with D perhaps TRBD1 (5 bases). V was pared by 6 bases and J by 11 bases, with 19 bases between. This CDR3 has 13 amino acids. CDR1 and CDR2 from the germline V gene are PRHDT and FYEKMQ (reference sequence). The CDR3 nucleotides read TGTGCCAGCAGTGCGGGGGTGGGTGGCTTCGCTTTCTTT. The encoded protein is CASSAGVGGFAFF.

This sequence joins TRBV9 and TRBJ2-7, with 10 bases matching TRBD2. Trimming took 3 bases from V and 5 from J; bases not matched to a gene: 14. The germline CDR1 and CDR2 sequences are SGDLS and YYNGEE. CDR3 length: 17 amino acids. The CDR3 loop reads CASSGTSGGGLWDEQYF. The CDR3 coding sequence is TGTGCCAGCAGCGGGACTAGCGGCGGTGGCCTGTGGGACGAGCAGTACTTC. The full variable domain, with the rest looked up from reference TRBV9 and TRBJ2-7, is DSGVTQTPKHLITATGQRVTLRCSPRSGDLSVYWYQQSLDQGLQFLIQYYNGEERAKGNILERFSAQQFPDLHSELNLSSLELGDSALYFCASSGTSGGGLWDEQYFGPGTRLTVT.

This clonotype was seen a few times. The chain links TRBV13 to TRBJ2-7; 11 nucleotides match TRBD1. Losses at the gene ends were 4 bases for V and 1 base for J; bases not matched to a gene: 3. CDR1 and CDR2 from the germline V gene are PRHDT and FYEKMQ (reference sequence). CDR3 size: 15 residues. In DNA, the CDR3 is TGTGCCAGCAGCTGGGGACAGGGGGGTTCCTACGAGCAGTACTTC. It translates to CASSWGQGGSYEQYF.